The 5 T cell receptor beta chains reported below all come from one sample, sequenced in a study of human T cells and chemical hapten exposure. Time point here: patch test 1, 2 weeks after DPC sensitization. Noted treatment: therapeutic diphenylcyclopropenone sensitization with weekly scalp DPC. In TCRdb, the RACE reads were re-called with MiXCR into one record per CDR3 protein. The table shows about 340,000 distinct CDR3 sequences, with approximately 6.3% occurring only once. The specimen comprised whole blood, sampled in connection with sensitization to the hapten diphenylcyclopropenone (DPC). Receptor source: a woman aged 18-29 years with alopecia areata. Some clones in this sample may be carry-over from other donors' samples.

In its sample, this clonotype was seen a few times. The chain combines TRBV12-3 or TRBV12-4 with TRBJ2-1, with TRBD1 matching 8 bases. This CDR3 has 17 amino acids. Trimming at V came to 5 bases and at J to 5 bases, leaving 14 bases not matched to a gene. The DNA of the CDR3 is TGTGCCAGCAGTCCACGACCGCCGGCAGGGGGCAACAATGAGCAGTTCTTC. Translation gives CASSPRPPAGGNNEQFF.

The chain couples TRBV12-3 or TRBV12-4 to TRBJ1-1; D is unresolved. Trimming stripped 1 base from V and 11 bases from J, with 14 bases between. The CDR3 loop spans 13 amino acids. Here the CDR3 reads CASSLGLSLGAFF. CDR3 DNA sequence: TGTGCCAGCAGTTTAGGGCTCTCCCTGGGGGCTTTCTTT.

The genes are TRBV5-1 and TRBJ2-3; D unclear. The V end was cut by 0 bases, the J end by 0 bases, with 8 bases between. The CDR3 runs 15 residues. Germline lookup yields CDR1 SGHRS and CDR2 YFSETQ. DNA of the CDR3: TGCGCCAGCAGCTTGGCTCCCTCTAGCACAGATACGCAGTATTTT. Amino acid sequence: CASSLAPSSTDTQYF.

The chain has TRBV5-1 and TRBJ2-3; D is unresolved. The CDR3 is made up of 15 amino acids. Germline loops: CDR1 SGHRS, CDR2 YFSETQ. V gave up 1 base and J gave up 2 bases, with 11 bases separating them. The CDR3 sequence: CASSLTLGPTDTQYF. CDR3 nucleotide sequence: TGCGCCAGCAGCTTGACCTTAGGACCCACAGATACGCAGTATTTT.

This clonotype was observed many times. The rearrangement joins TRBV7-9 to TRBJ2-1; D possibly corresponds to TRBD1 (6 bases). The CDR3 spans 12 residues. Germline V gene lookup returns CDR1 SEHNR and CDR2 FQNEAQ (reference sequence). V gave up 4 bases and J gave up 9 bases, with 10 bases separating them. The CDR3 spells CASSYRDSEQFF. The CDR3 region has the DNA TGTGCCAGCAGCTACAGGGATAGTGAGCAGTTCTTC. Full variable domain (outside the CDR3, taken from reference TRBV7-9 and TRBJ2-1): DTGVSQNPRHKITKRGQNVTFRCDPISEHNRLYWYRQTLGQGPEFLTYFQNEAQLEKSRLLSDRFSAERPKGSFSTLEIQRTEQGDSAMYLCASSYRDSEQFFGPGTRLTVL.